Below are 23 T cell receptor beta chains sequenced from a single sample in a study of post-analysis software for immune sequencing data. Findings of the study overall: Relative to controls, patients had about 5 TRBV segments at higher frequency, with TRBV5-6, TRBV5-1 and TRBV20-1 among these.

No cognate antigen is known for these TCRs. Unique-molecular-identifier-tagged TCR beta cDNA libraries were used. TCRdb passed the PCR reads through MiXCR, listing each CDR3 protein once. The sample lists 650,000 to 900,000 distinct CDR3 sequences; around 42% were seen once. The sample was blood. These receptors were collected from a girl aged 10 to 17 with multiple sclerosis.

The rearrangement joins TRBV29-1 to TRBJ2-5; 9 bases are shared with TRBD1. V was pared by 5 bases and J by 0 bases, with 7 bases of the junction left unmatched. CDR1 is SQVTM and CDR2 is ANQGSEA in the germline V gene. The CDR3 has 15 amino acids. The CDR3 reads CSVTTGQGYQETQYF. Written as DNA, the CDR3 is TGCAGCGTTACTACGGGACAGGGATACCAAGAGACCCAGTACTTC.

The chain couples TRBV20-1 to TRBJ2-1, with 7 bases matching TRBD1. Germline values: CDR1 DFQATT, CDR2 SNEGSKA (reference sequence). The ends lost 4 bases at V and 8 bases at J; junction bases unmatched: 11. The CDR3 consists of 14 residues. As DNA, the CDR3 is TGCAGTGCTACTCGACATACAGGGGACCATGAGCAGTTCTTC. It translates to CSATRHTGDHEQFF.

The chain is built from TRBV12-3 or TRBV12-4 and TRBJ2-5; D is possibly TRBD1 (6 bases). V lost 7 bases and J 4 bases, leaving 19 bases between the germline ends. The CDR3 contains 15 residues. CDR3 amino acids: CASTRNGQTGETQYF. DNA of the CDR3: TGTGCCAGCACTCGTAACGGCCAGACAGGAGAGACCCAGTACTTC.

The V call is TRBV6-2 or TRBV6-3, the J call TRBJ2-5, with 9 bases fitting TRBD1. From germline, CDR1 is MNHEY and CDR2 SVGEGT. The junction had 8 bases not matched to a gene; V was cut back by 4 bases and J by 5 bases. This CDR3 comprises 15 residues. This chain's CDR3 is CASSSRDRVAETQYF. The CDR3, as DNA: TGTGCCAGCAGTTCCCGGGACAGGGTTGCGGAGACCCAGTACTTC.

The rearrangement links TRBV20-1 to TRBJ2-1; 9 bases align to TRBD2. Per the germline V gene, CDR1 is DFQATT and CDR2 is SNEGSKA (reference sequence). The CDR3 has 15 residues. With V trimmed by 3 bases and J by 2 bases, 5 bases remained unmatched. The CDR3 loop reads CSARYPSGAYNEQFF. Written as DNA, the CDR3 is TGCAGTGCTAGGTATCCTAGCGGGGCCTACAATGAGCAGTTCTTC.

This chain joins TRBV28 and TRBJ2-3; the D is unclear. Deletions cut 5 bases from V and 0 bases from J, with 6 bases between. Germline V gives CDR1 MDHEN, CDR2 SYDVKM. CDR3 length: 13 amino acids. The CDR3 is CASSTPSTDTQYF. The CDR3 nucleotides read TGTGCCAGCAGTACCCCAAGCACAGATACGCAGTATTTT. Full variable domain (rest looked up from reference TRBV28 and TRBJ2-3): DVKVTQSSRYLVKRTGEKVFLECVQDMDHENMFWYRQDPGLGLRLIYFSYDVKMKEKGDIPEGYSVSREKKERFSLILESASTNQTSMYLCASSTPSTDTQYFGPGTRLTVL.

V gene TRBV29-1 combines with J gene TRBJ2-1; 7 nucleotides line up with TRBD2. The germline V gene encodes CDR1 SQVTM and CDR2 ANQGSEA. V shed 4 bases, J shed 1 base, and the junction held 4 bases outside the gene matches. This CDR3 comprises 14 residues. In DNA, the CDR3 is TGCAGCGTTGTGTCTAGCGGATCCTACAATGAGCAGTTCTTC. Amino acids: CSVVSSGSYNEQFF.

The chain recombines TRBV3-1 with TRBJ2-1; TRBD2 is a possible D gene (5 bases). Deletions cut 1 base from V and 8 bases from J, with 6 bases between. The CDR3 loop spans 12 amino acids. Germline lookup yields CDR1 LGHDT and CDR2 YNNKEL (reference sequence). The CDR3 DNA sequence: TGTGCCAGCAGCCAAGCGGAGGATGAGCAGTTCTTC. This gives the protein CASSQAEDEQFF.

V gene TRBV21-1 combines with J gene TRBJ2-3. TRBV21-1 constitutes a pseudogene. The CDR3 is 15 amino acids. The CDR3 sequence is CASSKAGYLADTQYF. CDR3 DNA sequence: TGTGCCAGCAGCAAAGCCGGCTACCTGGCAGATACGCAGTATTTT.

The rearrangement links TRBV6-2 or TRBV6-3 to TRBJ2-2; D uncertain. Trimming removed 8 bases from V and 4 bases from J, with 8 bases in between. This CDR3 is built from 12 residues. Per germline, CDR1 MNHEY and CDR2 SVGEGT. The CDR3 region has the DNA TGTGCCAGCCCATCCGGCACCGGGGAGCTGTTTTTT. Protein product: CASPSGTGELFF.

This chain connects TRBV4-1 to TRBJ2-7, with D unresolved. V shed 0 bases and J shed 0 bases, with 12 bases lying between them. This CDR3 is 16 amino acids long. Germline V gene data show CDR1 as MGHRA and CDR2 as YSYEKL. CDR3 DNA: TGCGCCAGCAGCCAAGAAGGTGGGTGGAGCTCCTACGAGCAGTACTTC. Translated: CASSQEGGWSSYEQYF.

The chain carries TRBV7-6 and TRBJ2-3; 8 positions match TRBD2. V shed 2 bases, J shed 6 bases, and the junction held 13 bases outside the gene matches. Looked up from germline, CDR1 is SGHVS and CDR2 is FNYEAQ. The CDR3 sequence is 17 residues long. The CDR3 nucleotides are TGTGCCAGCAGCTTAATAAGCGGGAGCAGTTCCCGTGATACGCAGTATTTT. Translation gives CASSLISGSSSRDTQYF.

The CDR3, as DNA: TGTGCCAGCGGTCAGCCGCAGTATTTT. This sequence encodes CASGQPQYF. This chain connects TRBV9 to TRBJ2-3, with no clear D. The CDR3 runs to 9 residues. From germline, CDR1 is SGDLS and CDR2 YYNGEE. V dropped 7 bases and J dropped 10 bases, with 7 bases sitting between them.

This clonotype was picked up a small number of times. The chain employs TRBV6-2 or TRBV6-3 and TRBJ2-1, with a weak D call TRBD2 (6 bases). V was trimmed by 6 bases and J by 0 bases, leaving 12 bases between them. Germline loops: CDR1 MNHEY, CDR2 SVGEGT. This CDR3 has 15 residues. CDR3 coding DNA: TGTGCCAGCAGCTTAGCGGAGGACTCCTACAATGAGCAGTTCTTC. It yields the protein CASSLAEDSYNEQFF.

The CDR3 DNA reads as TGTGCCACCAGTGATCCGGACAGGTTCCAAGAGACCCAGTACTTC. Its translation: CATSDPDRFQETQYF. V and J are TRBV24-1 and TRBJ2-5; 7 nucleotides line up with TRBD1. Germline CDR1 KGHDR, CDR2 SFDVKD. The CDR3 is made up of 15 amino acids. The junction had 4 bases not matched to a gene; V was cut back by 3 bases and J by 1 base.

The chain employs TRBV29-1 and TRBJ1-2, with D unresolved. CDR1 is SQVTM and CDR2 is ANQGSEA in the germline V gene. The CDR3 length is 11 residues. The V gene lost 4 bases and the J gene lost 4 bases, with 7 bases spanning the gap. The CDR3: CSVVGRYGYTF. Here the CDR3 DNA reads TGCAGCGTTGTAGGTCGCTATGGCTACACCTTC.

This rearrangement joins TRBV7-6 to TRBJ2-2, with 10 bases fitting TRBD2. The trim removed 5 bases at V and 4 bases at J, leaving 7 bases unmatched. Germline loops: CDR1 SGHVS, CDR2 FNYEAQ. The CDR3 has 16 residues. CDR3 region: CASSQPGTSVTGELFF. For the CDR3, the DNA is TGTGCCAGCAGCCAGCCCGGGACTAGCGTCACCGGGGAGCTGTTTTTT.

The chain employs TRBV28 and TRBJ1-1; possibly TRBD1 for D (5 bases). CDR1 is MDHEN and CDR2 is SYDVKM in the germline V gene. The CDR3 runs 14 residues. V gave up 5 bases and J gave up 2 bases, with 12 bases separating them. The CDR3 loop is CASSPQTVNTEAFF. DNA for the CDR3: TGTGCCAGCAGTCCCCAGACAGTTAACACTGAAGCTTTCTTT.

The chain employs TRBV6-2 or TRBV6-3 and TRBJ2-1; 7 positions agree with TRBD1. The CDR3 sequence is 15 residues long. In germline, CDR1 is MNHEY, CDR2 SVGEGT. V trimming: 2 bases; J trimming: 6 bases; junction bases outside the gene matches: 7. DNA for the CDR3: TGTGCCAGCAGTTACGCATCGGACAGGCCCAATGAGCAGTTCTTC. It translates to CASSYASDRPNEQFF.

The chain is built from TRBV11-2 and TRBJ2-7, with D unresolved. The J call may be wrong; the DNA end is better matched by TRBJ2-5. CDR3 size: 15 residues. In germline, CDR1 is SGHAT, CDR2 FQNNGV. CDR3: CASSQEIAQQETQYF. The CDR3 DNA sequence: TGTGCCAGCAGCCAAGAAATCGCCCAGCAAGAGACCCAGTACTTC.

The V call is TRBV10-3, the J call TRBJ2-3, with 9 bases aligning to TRBD1. This CDR3 is built from 16 residues. CDR1 and CDR2 from the germline V gene are ENHRY and SYGVKD. V lost 2 bases, J lost 6 bases, and 9 bases stayed unmatched. CDR3 bases: TGTGCCATCAGTGAGATCCGGGACAGGGCGTCGGATACGCAGTATTTT. This encodes CAISEIRDRASDTQYF.

This clonotype was seen a handful of times. V gene TRBV4-1 combines with J gene TRBJ1-2, with TRBD1 matching over 10 bases. With 4 bases clipped from V and 4 bases from J, the junction kept 12 bases outside the gene matches. There are 17 residues in the CDR3. The germline CDR1 and CDR2 sequences are MGHRA and YSYEKL. CDR3 residues: CASSLSVGQGPFYGYTF. Written as DNA, the CDR3 is TGCGCCAGCAGCCTATCTGTGGGACAGGGGCCTTTCTATGGCTACACCTTC.

This chain uses TRBV15 with TRBJ2-5; the D is unclear. Trimming left V 4 bases short and J 8 bases short, with 11 bases between. There are 12 residues in the CDR3. The germline gives CDR1 LNHNV, CDR2 YYDKDF (reference sequence). The CDR3 sequence is CATSTPESTQYF. CDR3 nucleotides: TGTGCCACCAGCACCCCCGAGAGCACCCAGTACTTC.